This TCR beta chain derives from a study of cytomegalovirus exposure and HLA in healthy donors. The study's findings and limits: In a later analysis, several top co-occurrence clusters appeared linked to parvovirus B19, influenza, CMV and Epstein-Barr virus. Listed as cytomegalovirus-associated were over 150 TCR beta chains. Presence/absence analyses took donor sequencing depth as roughly uniform.

Primers included in the PCR were 60 Vbeta and 13 Jbeta primers. Sequencing was performed with immunoSEQ multiplex PCR; in TCRdb, only in-frame clones are kept and a portion is missing. The table has under 200,000 clones, 60% to 80% seen once. On this clone: Its antigen is as yet unknown.

The V gene lost 2 bases and the J gene lost 5 bases, with 3 bases spanning the gap. Germline loops: CDR1 SGHTA, CDR2 FQGNSA. CDR3 length: 11 residues. The rearrangement links TRBV7-2 to TRBJ2-5; D is unclear. The source material was PBMCs. The TCR was taken from a man in his fifties in good health and CMV-seropositive. CDR3: CASSLSETQYF. The CDR3 bases are TGTGCCAGCAGCTTATCGGAGACCCAGTACTTC.